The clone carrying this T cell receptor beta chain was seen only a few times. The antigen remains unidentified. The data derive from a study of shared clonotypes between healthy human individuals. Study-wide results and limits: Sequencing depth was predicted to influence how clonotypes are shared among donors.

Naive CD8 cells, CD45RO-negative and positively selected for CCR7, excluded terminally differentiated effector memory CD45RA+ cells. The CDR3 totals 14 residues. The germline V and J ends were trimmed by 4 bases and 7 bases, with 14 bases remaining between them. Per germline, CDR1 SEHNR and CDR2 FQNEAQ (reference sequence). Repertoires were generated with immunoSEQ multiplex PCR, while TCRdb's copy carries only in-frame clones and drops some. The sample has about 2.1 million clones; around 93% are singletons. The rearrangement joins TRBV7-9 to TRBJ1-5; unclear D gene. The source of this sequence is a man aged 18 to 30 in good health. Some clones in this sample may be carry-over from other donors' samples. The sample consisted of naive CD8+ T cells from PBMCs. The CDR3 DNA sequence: TGTGCCAGCAGCTCGGCCTTGGGAGGACAGCCCCAGCATTTT. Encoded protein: CASSSALGGQPQHF.